Sequencing of this T cell receptor beta chain was carried out in a study of vaccination and CD4 T cells after COVID-19. Across the whole study: Each post-COVID sample was drawn after diagnosis, and the median interval was roughly 100 days (range 35 to 161). Cells were stimulated with overlapping spike peptides from SARS-CoV-2, HCoV-NL63, HCoV-OC43 and HCoV-229E.

The treatment is: roughly nine-day PBMC culture with coronavirus spike peptide pools or control peptides (ViraFEST assay). Using peptide pools, antigen-specific T cells were expanded in ViraFEST before TCRs were sequenced. The ends were cut back, 0 bases at V and 6 bases at J, with 9 bases in the middle. CDR3 size: 15 residues. Per germline, CDR1 MNHEY and CDR2 SVGAGI. As for this clonotype: Its specificity is not known.

Researchers used the Oncomine TCR Beta short-read assay to sequence DNA from cultured CD4+ T cells. The genomic DNA was obtained from cultured CD4+ T cells by extraction with the QIAamp micro DNA kit. TCRdb itself ran the PCR reads through MiXCR, one entry per CDR3 protein. Here the sample spans just under 20,000 distinct CDR3 sequences, more than 45% being singletons. The receptor was derived from a human donor who had recovered from COVID-19. The sequencing used CD4+ T cells from blood, cultured in vitro, collected before SARS-CoV-2 vaccination. The gene calls are TRBV6-5 and TRBJ1-6, with D tentatively TRBD1 (6 bases). As DNA, the CDR3 is TGTGCCAGCAGTTACTCGGAGGGGGGTAATTCACCCCTCCACTTT. It codes for CASSYSEGGNSPLHF.